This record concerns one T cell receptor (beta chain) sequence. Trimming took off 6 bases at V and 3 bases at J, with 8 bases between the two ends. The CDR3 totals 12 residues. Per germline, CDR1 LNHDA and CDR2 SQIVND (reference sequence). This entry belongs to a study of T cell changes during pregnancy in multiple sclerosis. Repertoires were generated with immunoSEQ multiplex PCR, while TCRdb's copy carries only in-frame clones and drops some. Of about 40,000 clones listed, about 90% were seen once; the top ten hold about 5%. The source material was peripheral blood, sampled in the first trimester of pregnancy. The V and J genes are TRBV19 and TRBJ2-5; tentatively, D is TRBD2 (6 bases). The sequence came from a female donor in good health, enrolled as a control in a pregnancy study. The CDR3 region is CASSGSEETQYF. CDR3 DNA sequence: TGTGCCAGTAGCGGGAGTGAAGAGACCCAGTACTTC. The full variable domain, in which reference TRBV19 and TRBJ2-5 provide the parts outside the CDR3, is DGGITQSPKYLFRKEGQNVTLSCEQNLNHDAMYWYRQDPGQGLRLIYYSQIVNDFQKGDIAEGYSVSREKKESFPLTVTSAQKNPTAFYLCASSGSEETQYFGPGTRLLVL.